This is a list of T cell receptor beta chains from one sample in a study of blood T cells in healthy people across ages. One entry per CDR3 protein, called by TCRdb with MiXCR from the 5' RACE reads. The table records 780,000 or so distinct CDR3 sequences, roughly three fifths of them present only once. The specimen sequenced was blood. All receptors come from a man in his forties in good health. CDR3s include the opening cysteine and the closing phenylalanine or tryptophan. Fields, in order: V gene, clone size, J gene, CDR3 protein. Clone size is given for some rows only: seen once, a few or many times, or a class if the clone is expanded.

v_gene: TRBV3-1; abundance: few; j_gene: TRBJ2-1; CDR3aa: CASSQGTSGRRQFF
v_gene: TRBV28; abundance: once; j_gene: .; CDR3aa: CASSPTGFRTQYF
v_gene: TRBV20-1; abundance: once; j_gene: TRBJ2-1; CDR3aa: CSASGTTAEAYNEQFF
v_gene: TRBV27; abundance: .; j_gene: TRBJ2-5; CDR3aa: CASKLSGGRQETQYF
v_gene: TRBV20-1; abundance: .; j_gene: TRBJ2-3; CDR3aa: CSATPGSTDTQYF
v_gene: TRBV20-1; abundance: .; j_gene: TRBJ1-5; CDR3aa: CSAARPDSGNQPQHF
v_gene: TRBV10-3; abundance: once; j_gene: TRBJ2-5; CDR3aa: CAISGQGQRETQYF
v_gene: TRBV25-1; abundance: .; j_gene: TRBJ2-3; CDR3aa: CASSEYRRVDTQYF
v_gene: TRBV9; abundance: few; j_gene: TRBJ2-6; CDR3aa: CASSVATLGANVLTF
v_gene: TRBV12-3/TRBV12-4; abundance: .; j_gene: TRBJ1-1; CDR3aa: CASSGQGRSTEAFF
v_gene: TRBV27; abundance: few; j_gene: TRBJ2-1; CDR3aa: CASSPLGLAGDEQFF
v_gene: TRBV9; abundance: .; j_gene: TRBJ2-5; CDR3aa: CASTSGGLAGGDGNEQYF
v_gene: TRBV25-1; abundance: .; j_gene: .; CDR3aa: CASSERFSGINNEQYF
v_gene: TRBV3-1; abundance: .; j_gene: TRBJ1-5; CDR3aa: CASSQGLSGRKLKNQPQHF
v_gene: TRBV5-1; abundance: .; j_gene: TRBJ1-4; CDR3aa: CASSLDTGIGEKLFF
v_gene: TRBV12-5; abundance: .; j_gene: TRBJ2-3; CDR3aa: CASGLSGNTDTQYF
v_gene: TRBV2; abundance: few; j_gene: TRBJ2-7; CDR3aa: CASSVGVGEQYF
v_gene: TRBV27; abundance: .; j_gene: TRBJ2-4; CDR3aa: CASSYAQGPSKNIQYF
v_gene: TRBV2; abundance: .; j_gene: TRBJ2-7; CDR3aa: CASFRANYDEQYF
v_gene: TRBV20-1; abundance: once; j_gene: .; CDR3aa: CSARAGTSGEQYF
v_gene: TRBV9; abundance: .; j_gene: TRBJ1-1; CDR3aa: CASSVGMEGGTEAFF
v_gene: TRBV4-3; abundance: .; j_gene: TRBJ2-2; CDR3aa: CASRKREGRGELFF
v_gene: TRBV7-9; abundance: .; j_gene: TRBJ2-4; CDR3aa: CASSSPDRQKNIQYF
v_gene: TRBV7-6; abundance: .; j_gene: TRBJ2-1; CDR3aa: CASSPVLYSYNEQFF
v_gene: TRBV14; abundance: .; j_gene: TRBJ1-6; CDR3aa: CASSPDITNSPLHF
v_gene: TRBV6-4; abundance: .; j_gene: TRBJ2-5; CDR3aa: CASSEAGGTNEQYF
v_gene: TRBV20-1; abundance: .; j_gene: .; CDR3aa: CSARSLTATPSGMYEQYF
v_gene: TRBV10-2; abundance: .; j_gene: TRBJ2-1; CDR3aa: CASRALAGSNEQFF
v_gene: TRBV7-9; abundance: .; j_gene: TRBJ1-5; CDR3aa: CASSLRGQGGGQPQHF
v_gene: TRBV7-2; abundance: .; j_gene: TRBJ2-1; CDR3aa: CASSLAASGSYNEQFF
v_gene: TRBV20-1; abundance: few; j_gene: TRBJ2-3; CDR3aa: CSAPLGSLATDTQYF
v_gene: TRBV6-2/TRBV6-3; abundance: .; j_gene: TRBJ1-2; CDR3aa: CASSYEAAYGYTF
v_gene: TRBV7-2; abundance: .; j_gene: TRBJ2-7; CDR3aa: CASSPVYGVGEQYF
v_gene: TRBV20-1; abundance: few; j_gene: TRBJ2-5; CDR3aa: CSAGLAGVQETQYF
v_gene: TRBV21-1; abundance: .; j_gene: .; CDR3aa: CASSKEALPYEQYF
v_gene: TRBV12-3/TRBV12-4; abundance: .; j_gene: TRBJ1-4; CDR3aa: CASSFNVGPQILNEKLFF
v_gene: TRBV14; abundance: .; j_gene: TRBJ2-7; CDR3aa: CASSQGQGTHYEQYF
v_gene: TRBV20-1; abundance: once; j_gene: TRBJ2-6; CDR3aa: CSARARGSSGANVLTF
v_gene: TRBV20-1; abundance: few; j_gene: TRBJ2-5; CDR3aa: CSARDSLETQYF
v_gene: TRBV12-3/TRBV12-4; abundance: .; j_gene: TRBJ1-4; CDR3aa: CASSFGPEKLFF
v_gene: TRBV18; abundance: .; j_gene: TRBJ1-2; CDR3aa: CASSPGSGEASYGYTF
v_gene: TRBV13; abundance: .; j_gene: TRBJ2-1; CDR3aa: CASSLILANNEQFF
v_gene: TRBV28; abundance: once; j_gene: TRBJ1-2; CDR3aa: CASSLGGRTDGYTF
v_gene: TRBV7-9; abundance: .; j_gene: TRBJ2-2; CDR3aa: CASSLQGFHTGELFF
v_gene: TRBV7-3; abundance: few; j_gene: TRBJ2-1; CDR3aa: CASSLQAGGSYNEQFF
v_gene: TRBV2; abundance: .; j_gene: TRBJ1-4; CDR3aa: CASSDREDGATNEKLFF
v_gene: TRBV25-1; abundance: .; j_gene: TRBJ2-5; CDR3aa: CASRRAYGQYF
v_gene: TRBV25-1; abundance: .; j_gene: TRBJ1-2; CDR3aa: CASSEVGRAYTF